The 17 T cell receptor beta chains given below trace back to one sample, sequenced in a study of blood T cell repertoires in COVID-19. Assay: immunoSEQ multiplex PCR; the TCRdb copy retains only in-frame clones and omits some. The sample consists of almost 250,000 clones, around nine tenths of them appearing once. Sequenced input: PBMCs or T cells enriched from blood (not recorded which). These receptors came from a woman between 25 and 40 years old who had recovered from COVID-19.

This clone was seen a single time. In DNA, the CDR3 is TGTGCCAGCAGACCTAGGAGGGACCTTGAGCAGTTCTTC. Protein sequence: CASRPRRDLEQFF. The rearrangement uses TRBV3-1 (or the pseudogene TRBV3-2) and TRBJ2-1; D might be TRBD2 (6 bases). Germline-derived CDR1 and CDR2 are LGHDT and YNNKEL (reference sequence). The V end was cut by 6 bases, the J end by 9 bases, with 15 bases between. The CDR3 sequence is 13 residues long.

The J gene is TRBJ2-5, the V gene TRBV18; 7 bases map to TRBD1. The J segment lost 2 bases and the V segment lost 3 bases, leaving 6 bases of the junction unmatched. Per germline, CDR1 KGHSH and CDR2 LQKENI. There are 15 residues in the CDR3. For the CDR3, the DNA is TGTGCCAGCTCACCCCTACAGGGGATACAAGAGACCCAGTACTTC. Protein: CASSPLQGIQETQYF.

This clone is labeled medium-sized (0.01 to 0.1%). The V call is TRBV28, the J call TRBJ2-7, with a possible D match to TRBD2 (6 bases). The germline V gene has CDR1 MDHEN and CDR2 SYDVKM. The CDR3 is 12 residues long. Trimming removed 7 bases at V and 6 bases at J, with 13 bases between. Here the CDR3 reads CASNLFGGEQYF. The DNA of the CDR3 is TGTGCCAGCAACCTTTTCGGGGGCGAGCAGTACTTC.

This sequence joins TRBV7-9 and TRBJ1-1; D might be TRBD1 (5 bases). The germline CDR1 and CDR2 sequences are SEHNR and FQNEAQ (reference sequence). V lost 2 bases and J 3 bases, leaving 19 bases between the germline ends. The CDR3 sequence is 17 residues long. CDR3 region: CASSLNGGAGSDTEAFF. The DNA of the CDR3 is TGTGCCAGCAGCTTAAACGGAGGGGCGGGTAGCGACACTGAAGCTTTCTTT.

V usage is TRBV7-9 and J usage is TRBJ2-1, with 9 bases identical to TRBD2. In germline, CDR1 is SEHNR, CDR2 FQNEAQ (reference sequence). The CDR3 is 16 residues long. V gave up 5 bases and J gave up 8 bases; unmatched junction bases: 13. DNA for the CDR3: TGTGCCAGCAGCCCCCCCTCCGCGGGAGGGCCTCATGAGCAGTTCTTC. This encodes CASSPPSAGGPHEQFF.

This rearrangement joins TRBV7-9 to TRBJ2-5, with TRBD2 matching over 9 bases. In germline, CDR1 is SEHNR, CDR2 FQNEAQ (reference sequence). The CDR3 spans 14 residues. V trimming: 6 bases; J trimming: 1 base; junction bases outside the gene matches: 3. CDR3: CASSSREGQETQYF. For the CDR3, the DNA is TGTGCCAGCAGTTCGCGGGAGGGCCAAGAGACCCAGTACTTC. The whole variable domain, remainder taken from reference TRBV7-9 and TRBJ2-5, is DTGVSQNPRHKITKRGQNVTFRCDPISEHNRLYWYRQTLGQGPEFLTYFQNEAQLEKSRLLSDRFSAERPKGSFSTLEIQRTEQGDSAMYLCASSSREGQETQYFGPGTRLLVL.

The chain has TRBV20-1 and TRBJ2-7; a weak D match, TRBD1 (6 bases). The CDR3 spans 11 residues. Trimming removed 0 bases at V and 9 bases at J, with 9 bases between. CDR1 and CDR2 (germline): DFQATT, SNEGSKA (reference sequence). The CDR3 reads CSARDQGWQYF. The CDR3 DNA reads TGCAGTGCTAGAGATCAGGGGTGGCAGTACTTC.

This chain joins TRBV9 and TRBJ1-1, with 9 nucleotides matching TRBD1. CDR1 is SGDLS and CDR2 is YYNGEE in the germline V gene. V gave up 4 bases and J gave up 11 bases; unmatched junction bases: 9. CDR3 length: 13 residues. The CDR3 loop reads CASSPGQGTVAFF. The CDR3 DNA reads as TGTGCCAGCAGCCCAGGACAGGGGACGGTGGCTTTCTTT.

This chain joins TRBV5-1 and TRBJ2-3, with TRBD1 identical over 10 bases. This CDR3 contains 16 residues. Germline CDR1 is SGHRS and CDR2 is YFSETQ. Unmatched junction bases numbered 5, after V lost 4 bases and J lost 0 bases. The CDR3 nucleotides are TGCGCCAGCAGCCCGGGGACAGGGGCTAGCACAGATACGCAGTATTTT. Residues: CASSPGTGASTDTQYF.

This rearrangement joins TRBV19 to TRBJ1-2; maybe TRBD1 (6 bases). The CDR3 is 17 residues long. V dropped 7 bases and J dropped 3 bases, with 24 bases sitting between them. Germline V lookup: CDR1 LNHDA, CDR2 SQIVND (reference sequence). CDR3 nucleotide sequence: TGTGCCAGTACTCGAGACCAGGGGATTAGCGTCGACTATGGCTACACCTTC. It codes for CASTRDQGISVDYGYTF.

This rearrangement joins TRBV12-3 or TRBV12-4 to TRBJ1-1, with D possibly TRBD1 on 6 matching bases. Trimming took 2 bases from V and 4 from J, leaving 8 bases between them. The CDR3 spans 13 residues. CDR3 nucleotide sequence: TGTGCCAGCAGTTTAATGGGGGCCACTGAAGCTTTCTTT. Translation: CASSLMGATEAFF.

The rearrangement joins TRBV7-9 to TRBJ2-2; 8 positions agree with TRBD2. There are 15 residues in the CDR3. Trimming removed 4 bases from V and 3 bases from J; junction bases left unmatched: 4. Per the germline V gene, CDR1 is SEHNR and CDR2 is FQNEAQ (reference sequence). The CDR3 DNA is TGTGCCAGCAGCTCCGGGACTAGAGACACCGGGGAGCTGTTTTTT. Encoded protein: CASSSGTRDTGELFF.

The rearrangement joins TRBV12-5 to TRBJ2-7; 8 nucleotides align to TRBD2. Germline V gene sequence: CDR1 LGHNT, CDR2 FRNRAP. The CDR3 is 14 amino acids. V was pared by 7 bases and J by 2 bases, with 7 bases of the junction left unmatched. The CDR3 DNA sequence: TGTGCTAGTGCCGCTTGGGGACTAGCCTACGAGCAGTACTTC. Encoded protein: CASAAWGLAYEQYF.

J is TRBJ1-5 and V is TRBV2, with a tentative D call TRBD1 (6 bases). V shed 0 bases and J shed 1 base, with 10 bases lying between them. Germline CDR1 SNHLY, CDR2 FYNNEI. The CDR3 is made up of 16 amino acids. CDR3 protein: CASSEALQGSNQPQHF. In DNA, the CDR3 is TGTGCCAGCAGTGAAGCGCTACAGGGAAGCAATCAGCCCCAGCATTTT.

The chain combines TRBV27 with TRBJ2-1; 10 nucleotides match TRBD2. This CDR3 is built from 18 residues. The junction had 17 bases not matched to a gene; V was cut back by 6 bases and J by 6 bases. Germline CDR1 and CDR2: MNHEY and SMNVEV (reference sequence). Here the CDR3 DNA reads TGTGCCAGCAGGTCCGTTTTTTTCGCTAGCGGGAGAGTCAATGAGCAGTTCTTC. This translates into CASRSVFFASGRVNEQFF.

This sequence joins TRBV5-1 and TRBJ1-1, with a possible D match to TRBD1 (5 bases). The CDR3 has 14 amino acids. V lost 1 base to trimming and J lost 5 bases, with 12 bases between them. From germline, CDR1 is SGHRS and CDR2 YFSETQ. The DNA for the CDR3 is TGCGCCAGCAGCTTGTTCGCGGGGGGGACTGAAGCTTTCTTT. This gives the protein CASSLFAGGTEAFF.

The rearrangement links TRBV9 to TRBJ2-2; 7 nucleotides match TRBD1. J was trimmed by 2 bases and V by 0 bases; bases with no gene match: 4. The V gene's germline CDR1 is SGDLS and CDR2 YYNGEE. This CDR3 has 16 residues. The chain's CDR3 is CASSVARQGNTGELFF. The DNA for the CDR3 is TGTGCCAGCAGCGTAGCCCGACAGGGCAACACCGGGGAGCTGTTTTTT.